This T cell receptor beta chain stems from a study of shared clonotypes between healthy human individuals. Study outcomes and limitations: With few donors, the genetic and exposure-history diversity represented was limited.

To note about this clone: The antigen is unknown.

Naive CD8 cells lacked CD45RO and underwent positive selection for CCR7, leaving out terminally differentiated effector memory CD45RA+ cells. There are 10 residues in the CDR3. V dropped 3 bases and J dropped 10 bases, with 5 bases sitting between them. The germline CDR1 and CDR2 sequences are SGDLS and YYNGEE. Only in-frame clones appear in the TCRdb table, and some are missing; sequencing was by immunoSEQ multiplex PCR. In the table there are 800,000 to 950,000 clones, roughly 96% of which are singletons. Sequencing was performed on naive CD8+ T cells sorted from blood. The chain combines TRBV9 with TRBJ2-1; D is uncertain. The receptor comes from a man aged 25-45 years in good health. The CDR3 DNA reads as TGTGCCAGCAGCGACTCGGAGCAGTTCTTC. Translated: CASSDSEQFF.